This T cell receptor beta chain is from a study of PD-1 blockade in classical Hodgkin lymphoma. The wider study: On a schedule of every 2 weeks, patients received nivolumab 3 mg/kg intravenously.

Assay: immunoSEQ multiplex PCR; the TCRdb copy retains only in-frame clones and omits some. The table has 13,000 to 15,000 clones, 55% to 70% seen once; the top ten hold roughly 10%. Exposure to brentuximab vedotin varied, and each patient had relapsed following autologous stem cell transplantation. Worth noting for this clone: Its specificity is not known.

General study points: Only CD4+ TCR diversity, not CD8+, had risen significantly by C4D1. For complete responders, baseline diversity was comparable to that of newly diagnosed patients.

Germline CDR1 is MNHNY and CDR2 is SVGAGI (reference sequence). CDR3 length equals 13 residues. The V and J ends lost 2 bases and 7 bases respectively, with 8 bases between them. The sequences come from peripheral blood mononuclear cells (PBMCs), collected at baseline. The sequence came from a human donor with classical Hodgkin lymphoma. The V and J genes are TRBV6-6 and TRBJ2-2; D uncertain. CDR3 region: CASSYGVNGELFF. The CDR3 DNA reads TGTGCCAGCAGTTACGGGGTGAACGGGGAGCTGTTTTTT.